The rows below give T cell receptor beta chains drawn from one sample of a study of identifying expanded T cells in peripheral blood. The assay was immunoSEQ multiplex PCR, and TCRdb's table has in-frame clones only and misses some. The profile covers roughly 100,000 clones, with more than 85% appearing a single time and 16% taken by the ten largest. The sample was blood. These TCRs come from a person aged 18 to 70 in good health. Both conserved end residues are part of each CDR3. Fields, in order: clone size, V gene, D gene, J gene, CDR3 DNA, CDR3 protein. The D gene is left open where the match is weak. The size field is filled for only some rows; it gives once, few, many or a size class.

>NA|TRBV19|TRBD1|TRBJ1-1
TGTGCCAGTAAAGGACAGGTGAACACTGAAGCTTTCTTT
CASKGQVNTEAFF
>NA|TRBV28|TRBD1|TRBJ2-5
TGTGCCAGCAAAAAACGGGACAGGGAGTTAGAGACCCAGTACTTC
CASKKRDRELETQYF
>NA|TRBV5-8|TRBD1|TRBJ1-5
TGTGCCAGCAGCTTCCACACGACAGGGAACCAGCCCCAGCATTTT
CASSFHTTGNQPQHF
>NA|TRBV6-5|NA|TRBJ1-5
TGTGCCAGCAGGCAGGGTAGCGGCAATCAGCCCCAGCATTTT
CASRQGSGNQPQHF
>NA|TRBV5-1|TRBD1|TRBJ2-7
TGCGCCAGCAGCCCAGGGACAGGGGGGATTATATACGAGCAGTACTTC
CASSPGTGGIIYEQYF
>NA|TRBV7-6|NA|TRBJ2-7
TGTGCCAGCAGCTTCGGTAGCTCCTACGAGCAGTACTTC
CASSFGSSYEQYF
>NA|TRBV6-6|NA|TRBJ2-7
TGTGCCAGCAGTTACACGAGTTATAGCTCCTACGAGCAGTACTTC
CASSYTSYSSYEQYF
>NA|TRBV13|NA|TRBJ2-7
TGTGCCAGCAGCTCCCGAGGTCCGTCCTACGAGCAGTACTTC
CASSSRGPSYEQYF
>NA|TRBV7-9|NA|TRBJ2-2
TGTGCCAGCAGCTTCATTCGTTCGGGGACCGGGGAGCTGTTTTTT
CASSFIRSGTGELFF
>NA|TRBV29-1|TRBD2|TRBJ2-5
TGCAGCGCATCTGACGGGGGGCAAGAGACCCAGTACTTC
CSASDGGQETQYF
>few|TRBV29-1|NA|TRBJ1-2
TGCAGCGTTGAGGACAGACACTATGGCTACACCTTC
CSVEDRHYGYTF
>once|TRBV2|NA|TRBJ2-7
TGTGCCACTCAGGGGAGGTACGAGCAGTACTTC
CATQGRYEQYF
>NA|TRBV9|TRBD1|TRBJ1-1
TGTGCCAGCAGCTCGGGGGACAGGGACACTGAAGCTTTCTTT
CASSSGDRDTEAFF
>once|TRBV6-6|TRBD1|TRBJ1-2
TGTGCCGCCCTCGGGACAGCATATGGCTACACCTTC
CAALGTAYGYTF
>once|TRBV11-2|TRBD1|TRBJ1-6
TGTGCCAGCAGCTTCGGACAGGGCGGTTCACCCCTCCACTTT
CASSFGQGGSPLHF
>NA|TRBV19|TRBD1|TRBJ1-2
TGTGCCAGTAGTCCGACAGGGAACTATGGCTACACCTTC
CASSPTGNYGYTF
>NA|TRBV28|TRBD1|TRBJ2-5
TGTGCCAGCCGCAACAGGGGGCAAGGGGAGACCCAGTACTTC
CASRNRGQGETQYF
>once|TRBV7-9|NA|TRBJ2-7
TGTGCCAGCAGCCCCCGGTGGGCGCCCACCTACGAGCAGTACTTC
CASSPRWAPTYEQYF
>NA|TRBV14|NA|TRBJ2-1
TGTGCCACCCAGGGAACGGACCCCTACAATGAGCAGTTCTTC
CATQGTDPYNEQFF
>NA|TRBV5-1|NA|TRBJ2-3
TGCGCCAGCAGCTCAACCGGGACCACTATAAGCACAGATACGCAGTATTTT
CASSSTGTTISTDTQYF
>NA|TRBV2|NA|TRBJ2-1
TGTGCCAGCAACGTGGGCTCCTACAATGAGCAGTTCTTC
CASNVGSYNEQFF
>NA|TRBV5-1|TRBD1|TRBJ1-1
TGCGCCAGCAGCCTACAGGGGGCTCGTGACACTGAAGCTTTCTTT
CASSLQGARDTEAFF
>NA|TRBV5-6|TRBD2|TRBJ2-7
TGTGCCAGCACCCTGGGGGGGGGCGAGCAGTACTTC
CASTLGGGEQYF
>NA|TRBV19|NA|TRBJ2-3
TGTGCCAGTTCAATAGCCCCTTCGACAGATACGCAGTATTTT
CASSIAPSTDTQYF
>NA|TRBV6-6|NA|TRBJ2-1
TGTGCCAGCAGTTACGGCCGCGAGGCCAACAATGAGCAGTTCTTC
CASSYGREANNEQFF
>NA|TRBV30|NA|TRBJ1-5
TGTGCCTGCGCGGGAGAGAACCGGCAGCCCCAGCATTTT
CACAGENRQPQHF
>NA|TRBV7-2|NA|TRBJ1-6
TGTGCCAGCAGCTTAAGCGGGTCAGATTCACCCCTCCACTTT
CASSLSGSDSPLHF
>NA|TRBV9|NA|TRBJ1-3
TGTGCCAGCAGCGTAGCTGGGGGCAGGGTAGGCTCTGGAAACACCATATATTTT
CASSVAGGRVGSGNTIYF
>NA|TRBV6-1|NA|TRBJ1-4
TGTGCCAGCAGTGATAAGAGAAAACTGTTTTTT
CASSDKRKLFF
>NA|TRBV21-1|NA|TRBJ1-1
TGTGCCAGCAGGGCCCTTGGGGGGCCATTAAACACTGAAGCTTTCTTT
CASRALGGPLNTEAFF
>NA|TRBV9|NA|TRBJ1-1
TGTGCCAGCAGCGTAGGGGCGACCCGAGGCACTGAAGCTTTCTTT
CASSVGATRGTEAFF
>NA|TRBV15|NA|TRBJ2-5
TGTGCCACCAGCGTAGACTTCATGGAGACCCAGTACTTC
CATSVDFMETQYF
>NA|TRBV5-1|NA|TRBJ1-1
TGCGCCAGCAGCTACCAAGGGGAGAACACTGAAGCTTTCTTT
CASSYQGENTEAFF
>NA|TRBV2|NA|TRBJ1-6
TGTGCCAGCAGTGAAAAAGGAATAGGTAATTCACCCCTCCACTTT
CASSEKGIGNSPLHF
>NA|TRBV4-2|TRBD2|TRBJ2-3
TGTGCCAGCAGCCCCTCTGGTGGCGGGGGGATTTATACGCAGTATTTT
CASSPSGGGGIYTQYF
>NA|TRBV18|NA|TRBJ2-1
TGTGCCAGCTCACCATCCTTCGGGATACAGGAGCAGTTCTTC
CASSPSFGIQEQFF
>NA|TRBV7-8|NA|TRBJ1-6
TGTGCCAGCAGCTTTTGGGGCAGGAGGGTTAGTTCACCCCTCCACTTT
CASSFWGRRVSSPLHF
>few|TRBV7-9|TRBD1|TRBJ2-7
TGTGCCAGCAGCGCGACAGGGAACTACGAGCAGTACTTC
CASSATGNYEQYF
>NA|TRBV2|NA|TRBJ1-5
TGTGCCAGCAGCGGTGTGGGGCCCCAGCATTTT
CASSGVGPQHF
>NA|TRBV5-1|NA|TRBJ1-1
TGCGCCAGCAGCGCGGGACTGGGACTGAACACTGAAGCTTTCTTT
CASSAGLGLNTEAFF
>NA|TRBV15|NA|TRBJ2-3
TGTGCCACCAGCTCTTCTGAATATACGCAGTATTTT
CATSSSEYTQYF
>NA|TRBV4-3|NA|TRBJ1-4
TGCGCCAGCAGCCAAGTATCGGACAGTGAAAAACTGTTTTTT
CASSQVSDSEKLFF
>once|TRBV28|NA|TRBJ1-5
TGTGCCAGCAGGACAGGCGGGAGCAATCAGCCCCAGCATTTT
CASRTGGSNQPQHF
>NA|TRBV7-9|TRBD1|TRBJ2-7
TGTGCCAGCAGCTTTTGGGGACAGGGGGCATCCTACGAGCAGTACTTC
CASSFWGQGASYEQYF
>few|TRBV7-9|TRBD1|TRBJ1-4
TGTGCCAGCAATCGGGGACAGGGAAATGAAAAACTGTTTTTT
CASNRGQGNEKLFF
>once|TRBV2|NA|TRBJ1-6
TGTGCCAGCAGCCAAACCAGCTCCTATAATTCACCCCTCCACTTT
CASSQTSSYNSPLHF
>NA|TRBV29-1|NA|TRBJ2-5
TGCAGCGTTGAGACGGCGGGGACCCAGTACTTC
CSVETAGTQYF
>NA|TRBV20-1|NA|TRBJ2-3
TGCAGTGACAAGCGAACAGATACGCAGTATTTT
CSDKRTDTQYF
>NA|TRBV15|NA|TRBJ2-2
TGTGCCACCAGCAGAGATATAGGGGTATACACCGGGGAGCTGTTTTTT
CATSRDIGVYTGELFF
>NA|TRBV28|NA|TRBJ1-4
TGTGCCAGCAGACGAGAGCTCGCAACTAATGAAAAACTGTTTTTT
CASRRELATNEKLFF
>once|TRBV2|TRBD2|TRBJ2-1
TGTGCCAGCAGTCCGGGGACTAGCGGATACAATGAGCAGTTCTTC
CASSPGTSGYNEQFF
>NA|TRBV27|NA|TRBJ1-2
TGTGCCAGCACCGGTAACAGTTTCTATGGCTACACCTTC
CASTGNSFYGYTF
>NA|TRBV21-1|NA|TRBJ2-2
TGTGCCAGCAGCTGGGGACAGCCCAACACCGGGGAGCTGTTTTTT
CASSWGQPNTGELFF
>NA|TRBV4-1|TRBD2|TRBJ2-5
TGCGCCAGCAGCCAAGGGCGGGGGGGACGAGAGACCCAGTACTTC
CASSQGRGGRETQYF
>NA|TRBV6-6|NA|TRBJ1-4
TGTGCCAGCACTCGGGACGGTGAAAAACTGTTTTTT
CASTRDGEKLFF
>NA|TRBV6-5|NA|TRBJ1-2
TGTGCCAGCGCGCAGGATGGGAACTATGGCTACACCTTC
CASAQDGNYGYTF
>NA|TRBV5-1|NA|TRBJ1-2
TGCGCCAGCAGCTTCGGACAGACCGAAGATGGCTACACCTTC
CASSFGQTEDGYTF
>NA|TRBV5-1|NA|TRBJ2-2
TGCGCCAGCAGCTTGATTCGTGCGGCCACCGGGGAGCTGTTTTTT
CASSLIRAATGELFF
>NA|TRBV5-6|NA|TRBJ1-5
TGTGCCAGCAGCTTGGGGGGTGCGGGCAATCAGCCCCAGCATTTT
CASSLGGAGNQPQHF